Below, 28 T cell receptor beta chains from the same sample are listed, as sequenced in a study of regulatory T cells in long-lasting Graves disease. Investigators prepared the TCR beta libraries by applying iRepertoire HTBI primers and Arm-PCR of CDR3 regions. TCRdb reprocessed the multiplex PCR reads with MiXCR, giving one entry per CDR3 protein. The sample lists hundreds of thousands of distinct CDR3 sequences, over 15% occurring once. Documented time point: newly diagnosed GD, antithyroid drugs for less than 3 months. From PBMCs, RNA was extracted and then used to make the TCR library. The sample was also linked to a second study, of T cells in Graves' hyperthyroidism and ophthalmopathy.

Material: peripheral blood mononuclear cells (PBMCs), obtained at new diagnosis, from a patient treated with antithyroid drugs. Receptors were obtained from a woman aged 25 to 45 with Graves disease.

The table lists this clonotype with many counts. Being one base from a much bigger clone, this may be a read error. This chain joins TRBV28 and TRBJ1-1; D gene unclear. The CDR3 totals 12 residues. V gave up 6 bases and J gave up 3 bases, with 8 bases separating them. Germline CDR1 and CDR2: MDHEN and SYDVKM. The CDR3 region is CASSLADTEAFF. The DNA for the CDR3 is TGTGCCAGCAGCTTAGCTGACACTGAAGCTTTCTTT.

A few counts support this clonotype. A single base separates this from a much larger clone, so it may be a read error. The rearrangement links TRBV11-2 to TRBJ1-3; D gene uncertain. CDR3 length equals 14 residues. Germline CDR1 SGHAT, CDR2 FQNNGV. V lost 6 bases and J lost 3, with 12 bases in between. CDR3 sequence: CASREGIVGNTIYF. As DNA, the CDR3 is TGTGCCAGCAGAGAAGGGATAGTTGGAAACACCATATATTTT.

This clonotype was counted many times. V and J are TRBV20-1 and TRBJ2-7; D perhaps matches TRBD1 (5 bases). Germline lookup yields CDR1 DFQATT and CDR2 SNEGSKA (reference sequence). The CDR3 spans 12 residues. Between the trimmed V and J ends, which lost 4 bases and 2 bases, there was a span of 9 bases. This CDR3 is CSANQGTYEQYF. The CDR3 DNA is TGCAGTGCTAACCAGGGTACCTACGAGCAGTACTTC.

This clonotype was seen many times. The rearrangement uses TRBV11-2 and TRBJ2-4; 11 nucleotides line up with TRBD1. Germline V gene sequence: CDR1 SGHAT, CDR2 FQNNGV. This CDR3 is built from 15 residues. The V and J ends lost 5 bases and 5 bases, in that order; junction bases with no gene match: 5. The CDR3 sequence is CASSPGQGAQNIQYF. The CDR3 coding sequence is TGTGCCAGCAGCCCAGGACAGGGGGCCCAAAACATTCAGTACTTC.

Many counts were recorded for this clonotype. The chain joins TRBV10-3 to TRBJ1-1; D gene ambiguous. Germline values: CDR1 ENHRY, CDR2 SYGVKD. V was trimmed by 1 base and J by 8 bases, leaving 14 bases between them. The CDR3 is made up of 14 amino acids. CDR3 loop: CAISEYPGSKEAFF. In nucleotides, the CDR3 is TGTGCCATCAGTGAGTATCCGGGGAGTAAGGAAGCTTTCTTT.

This clonotype was counted ten times or more. This chain connects TRBV20-1 to TRBJ2-1, with 8 positions matching TRBD1. Germline CDR1 reads DFQATT; CDR2 reads SNEGSKA (reference sequence). This CDR3 spans 15 amino acids. After removal of 4 bases from V and 0 bases from J, the junction contained 5 bases not matched to a gene. The CDR3: CSATDRGRSYNEQFF. As DNA, the CDR3 is TGCAGTGCTACCGACAGGGGACGCTCCTACAATGAGCAGTTCTTC.

This clonotype was detected only a few times. The rearrangement links TRBV7-8 to TRBJ1-1; TRBD1 matches at 7 bases. V was clipped by 5 bases and J by 5 bases; unmatched bases: 8. CDR3 length equals 14 residues. In germline, CDR1 is SGHVS, CDR2 FQNEAQ. The CDR3 nucleotides read TGTGCCAGCAGCACCCACAGGGGAGAGACTGAAGCTTTCTTT. Its protein product is CASSTHRGETEAFF.

As for this clonotype: With a much larger clone just one base away, this may be a read error. The chain uses TRBV6-1 and TRBJ1-5; unclear D gene. This CDR3 comprises 16 residues. CDR1 is MNHNS and CDR2 is SASEGT in the germline V gene. Trimming shortened V by 4 bases and J by 1 base, and 14 bases separated the two germline ends. CDR3 nucleotide sequence: TGTGCCAGCAGTGGCCGGGATCTACGGAGCAATCAGCCCCAGCATTTT. Translation gives CASSGRDLRSNQPQHF.

This sequence joins TRBV6-1 and TRBJ1-5; perhaps TRBD1 as D (6 bases). V lost 7 bases and J lost 7, with 20 bases in between. Germline values: CDR1 MNHNS, CDR2 SASEGT. The CDR3 covers 15 residues. DNA of the CDR3: TGTGCCAGCACCGAGGGGGGTAAATTCAGGCAGCCCCAGCATTTT. Translated, it gives CASTEGGKFRQPQHF.

Many counts were recorded for this clonotype. In nucleotides, the CDR3 is TGTGCCAGCAGCGTGGGACAGGGAGGCGAGCAGTACTTC. Translating it yields CASSVGQGGEQYF. The V call is TRBV7-3, the J call TRBJ2-7, with 9 bases identical to TRBD1. V lost 5 bases to trimming and J lost 6 bases; unmatched junction nucleotides: 5. Germline V gene lookup returns CDR1 SGHTA and CDR2 FQGTGA. CDR3 length: 13 amino acids.

This clonotype has at least ten counts. The V call is TRBV28, the J call TRBJ2-2, with 9 nucleotides matching TRBD2. V shed 8 bases and J 7 bases; nucleotides not matched to a gene: 14. This CDR3 region has 16 residues. Germline loops: CDR1 MDHEN, CDR2 SYDVKM. The CDR3, as DNA: TGTGCCAGCCTAGGACTAGCGCCGGGGGCAGTCGGGGAGCTGTTTTTT. It is translated as CASLGLAPGAVGELFF.

With regard to this clonotype: A single base separates this from a much larger clone, so it may be a read error. This chain uses TRBV12-3 or TRBV12-4 with TRBJ2-5; maybe TRBD2 (5 bases). Trimming took 5 bases from V and 0 from J, leaving 10 bases between them. The CDR3 loop spans 14 amino acids. The CDR3 loop is CASSKRLHQETQYF. In nucleotides, the CDR3 is TGTGCCAGCAGTAAAAGACTACACCAAGAGACCCAGTACTTC.

The sample holds many counts of this clonotype. The chain employs TRBV20-1 and TRBJ1-2; no reliable D call. This CDR3 has 11 amino acids. CDR1 and CDR2 from the germline V gene are DFQATT and SNEGSKA (reference sequence). V was clipped by 0 bases and J by 12 bases, with 11 bases between them. The CDR3 sequence is CSARDDKPNTF. CDR3 DNA: TGCAGTGCTAGAGACGACAAGCCTAACACCTTC.

This clonotype was seen ten or more times. The CDR3 sequence: CASSVVAGGSTDTQYF. Here the CDR3 DNA reads TGTGCCAGCAGCGTGGTCGCGGGAGGTAGCACAGATACGCAGTATTTT. V is TRBV9 and J is TRBJ2-3; 8 nucleotides agree with TRBD2. The J segment lost 0 bases and the V segment lost 2 bases, leaving 5 bases of the junction unmatched. This CDR3 region has 16 residues. The germline V gene has CDR1 SGDLS and CDR2 YYNGEE.

This clonotype was seen a single time. This sequence joins TRBV19 and TRBJ2-1; D may be TRBD1 or TRBD2 (6 bases each). The CDR3 contains 11 residues. Germline CDR1 and CDR2: LNHDA and SQIVND (reference sequence). Between the trimmed V and J ends, which lost 9 bases and 8 bases, there was a span of 11 bases. The CDR3: CASMGGDEQFF. As DNA, the CDR3 is TGTGCCAGCATGGGGGGCGATGAGCAGTTCTTC.

This CDR3 is CASSYKTGAGNTEAFF. In nucleotides, the CDR3 is TGTGCCAGCAGTTATAAGACAGGGGCGGGGAACACTGAAGCTTTCTTT. V usage is TRBV6-5 and J usage is TRBJ1-1, with TRBD1 identical over 8 bases. The length of the CDR3 is 16 residues. The V and J ends lost 3 bases and 1 base, in that order; junction bases with no gene match: 7. Germline CDR1 and CDR2: MNHEY and SVGAGI.

This clonotype was counted between two and nine times. This rearrangement joins TRBV5-1 to TRBJ1-1, with D unresolved. This CDR3 is 14 amino acids long. Germline-derived CDR1 and CDR2 are SGHRS and YFSETQ. Trimming removed 3 bases from V and 3 bases from J, with 12 bases in between. CDR3 sequence (DNA): TGCGCCAGCAGCTCCCGACCCGACCACACTGAAGCTTTCTTT. Protein: CASSSRPDHTEAFF.

This clonotype was counted ten times or more. The J gene is TRBJ2-5, the V gene TRBV5-5; D gene uncertain. Trimming stripped 0 bases from V and 3 bases from J, with 18 bases between. Germline-derived CDR1 and CDR2 are SGHKS and YYEKEE (reference sequence). The CDR3 is 17 residues long. DNA of the CDR3: TGTGCCAGCAGCTTGGGGGAAATATGGAGTAGGAAAGAGACCCAGTACTTC. This encodes CASSLGEIWSRKETQYF.

This clonotype was observed at least ten times. The V gene is TRBV3-1, the J gene TRBJ2-7; weak D call: TRBD1 (6 bases). The germline gives CDR1 LGHDT, CDR2 YNNKEL (reference sequence). Trimming left V 4 bases short and J 2 bases short, with 15 bases between. The CDR3 is 15 residues long. The DNA for the CDR3 is TGTGCCAGCAGCCGGGACACGGGGATGGCCTACGAGCAGTACTTC. Translating gives CASSRDTGMAYEQYF.

The table lists this clonotype with many counts. V is TRBV5-1 and J is TRBJ1-2; TRBD1 might be the D (6 bases). The CDR3 has 14 residues. The germline V and J ends were trimmed by 2 bases and 5 bases, with 13 bases remaining between them. Per the germline V gene, CDR1 is SGHRS and CDR2 is YFSETQ. CDR3 amino acids: CASSLLGGAYGYTF. DNA for the CDR3: TGCGCCAGCAGCTTACTGGGGGGCGCGTATGGCTACACCTTC.

The V gene is TRBV28, the J gene TRBJ2-7, with TRBD1 matching 8 bases. The CDR3 totals 15 residues. The ends lost 6 bases at V and 6 bases at J; junction bases unmatched: 13. The germline V gene has CDR1 MDHEN and CDR2 SYDVKM. The CDR3, as DNA: TGTGCCAGCAGCCTCCCAGGGGGCGCAGGTCGCGAGCAGTACTTC. This encodes CASSLPGGAGREQYF.

This clonotype came up once. The chain carries TRBV28 and TRBJ2-3; 9 nucleotides line up with TRBD1. Germline V CDR1 and CDR2: MDHEN, SYDVKM. The CDR3 is 14 amino acids. V dropped 4 bases and J dropped 4; count of bases not matched to a gene: 3. The DNA for the CDR3 is TGTGCCAGCAGTTGGGGACAGGGCTCAGATACGCAGTATTTT. Protein product: CASSWGQGSDTQYF.

This clonotype was counted at least ten times. The chain carries TRBV3-1 and TRBJ1-3, with TRBD1 matching 9 bases. CDR1 and CDR2 from the germline V gene are LGHDT and YNNKEL (reference sequence). This CDR3 is 16 amino acids long. J was trimmed by 5 bases and V by 1 base; bases with no gene match: 6. This CDR3 is CASSQALDRGRNTIYF. The CDR3 region has the DNA TGTGCCAGCAGCCAAGCCCTGGACAGGGGAAGAAACACCATATATTTT.

This clonotype was observed many times. The rearrangement joins TRBV24-1 to TRBJ1-2; no firm D call. The CDR3 is 12 residues long. V was clipped by 1 base and J by 8 bases, with 7 bases between them. Germline-derived CDR1 and CDR2 are KGHDR and SFDVKD. The CDR3 DNA is TGTGCCACCAGTGATTTCGCAGAAGGCTACACCTTC. It specifies CATSDFAEGYTF.

This clonotype occurred many times. J is TRBJ2-3 and V is TRBV28; D remains ambiguous. Germline assignment: CDR1 MDHEN and CDR2 SYDVKM. V lost 4 bases, J lost 0 bases, and 11 bases lay in between. This CDR3 comprises 15 residues. In DNA form, the CDR3 reads TGTGCCAGCAGTTCTTTAACCTTTAGCACAGATACGCAGTATTTT. It encodes CASSSLTFSTDTQYF. The full variable domain, completed using reference TRBV28 and TRBJ2-3, is DVKVTQSSRYLVKRTGEKVFLECVQDMDHENMFWYRQDPGLGLRLIYFSYDVKMKEKGDIPEGYSVSREKKERFSLILESASTNQTSMYLCASSSLTFSTDTQYFGPGTRLTVL.

This clonotype was detected many times. This chain joins TRBV7-9 and TRBJ2-1; perhaps D is TRBD1 or TRBD2 (6 bases each). From germline, CDR1 is SEHNR and CDR2 FQNEAQ (reference sequence). The CDR3 extends over 15 amino acids. Trimming took off 4 bases at V and 4 bases at J, with 14 bases between the two ends. CDR3 sequence: CASSSTGTAYNEQFF. CDR3 nucleotide sequence: TGTGCCAGCAGCTCCACAGGGACTGCGTACAATGAGCAGTTCTTC.

The sample holds one count of this clonotype. This clone may be a read error of a much larger clone one base away. The CDR3 ends on some other residue instead of the conserved phenylalanine or tryptophan, so this is likely a read error. V usage is TRBV6-5 and J usage is TRBJ2-7, with 11 bases that match TRBD2. The CDR3 contains 16 residues. With V trimmed by 4 bases and J by 2 bases, 7 bases remained unmatched. Germline CDR1 MNHEY, CDR2 SVGAGI. CDR3 bases: TGTGCCAGCAGTTTGGATCGGACTAGCGGGCCCTACGAGCAGTACCTC. Translating it yields CASSLDRTSGPYEQYL.

This clonotype was recorded a few times. The chain recombines TRBV29-1 with TRBJ2-7; tentatively, D is TRBD1 or TRBD2 (6 bases each). The CDR3 contains 12 residues. Trimming removed 4 bases at V and 7 bases at J, with 14 bases between. CDR1 is SQVTM and CDR2 is ANQGSEA in the germline V gene. CDR3 sequence reads: CSVVGGLREQYF. CDR3 coding DNA: TGCAGCGTTGTTGGGGGGCTGAGAGAGCAGTACTTC.